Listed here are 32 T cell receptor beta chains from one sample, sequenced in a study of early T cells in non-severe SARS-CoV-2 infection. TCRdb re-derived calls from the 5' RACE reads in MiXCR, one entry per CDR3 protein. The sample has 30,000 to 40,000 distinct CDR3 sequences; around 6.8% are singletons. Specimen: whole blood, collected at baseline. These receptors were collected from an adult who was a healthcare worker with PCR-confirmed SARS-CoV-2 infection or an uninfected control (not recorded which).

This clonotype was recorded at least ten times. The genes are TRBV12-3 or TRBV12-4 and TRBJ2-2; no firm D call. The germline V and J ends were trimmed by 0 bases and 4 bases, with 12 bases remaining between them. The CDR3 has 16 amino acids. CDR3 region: CASSLALPSGTGELFF. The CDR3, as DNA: TGTGCCAGCAGTTTAGCGCTTCCGTCAGGCACCGGGGAGCTGTTTTTT.

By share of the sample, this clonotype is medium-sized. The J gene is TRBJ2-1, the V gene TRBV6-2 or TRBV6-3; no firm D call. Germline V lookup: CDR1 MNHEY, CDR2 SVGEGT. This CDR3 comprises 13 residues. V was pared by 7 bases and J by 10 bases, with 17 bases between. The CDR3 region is CASTRGEKEEQFF. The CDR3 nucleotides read TGTGCCAGCACCCGAGGAGAGAAGGAAGAGCAGTTCTTC.

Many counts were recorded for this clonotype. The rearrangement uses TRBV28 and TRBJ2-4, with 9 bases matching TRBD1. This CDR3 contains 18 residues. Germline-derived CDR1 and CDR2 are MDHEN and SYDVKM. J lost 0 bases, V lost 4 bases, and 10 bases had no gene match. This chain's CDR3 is CASSWDREGLLAKNIQYF. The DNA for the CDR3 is TGTGCCAGCAGTTGGGACAGGGAAGGGCTTTTAGCCAAAAACATTCAGTACTTC.

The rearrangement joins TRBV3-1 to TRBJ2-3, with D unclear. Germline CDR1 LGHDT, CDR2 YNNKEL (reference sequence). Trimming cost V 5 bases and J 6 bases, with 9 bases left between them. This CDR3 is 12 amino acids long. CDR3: CASSYRLDTQYF. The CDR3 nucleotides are TGTGCCAGCAGCTATCGGCTGGATACGCAGTATTTT.

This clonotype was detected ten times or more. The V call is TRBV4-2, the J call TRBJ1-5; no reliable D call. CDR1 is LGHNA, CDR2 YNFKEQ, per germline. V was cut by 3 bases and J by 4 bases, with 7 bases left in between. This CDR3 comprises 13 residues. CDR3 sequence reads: CASSQEANQPQHF. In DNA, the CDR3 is TGTGCCAGCAGCCAGGAGGCGAATCAGCCCCAGCATTTT.

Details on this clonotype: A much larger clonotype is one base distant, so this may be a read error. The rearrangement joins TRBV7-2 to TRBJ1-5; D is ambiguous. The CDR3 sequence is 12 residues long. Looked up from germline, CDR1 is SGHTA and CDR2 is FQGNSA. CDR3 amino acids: CVSSLDNQPQHF. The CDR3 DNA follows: TGTGTCAGCAGCTTGGACAATCAGCCCCAGCATTTT. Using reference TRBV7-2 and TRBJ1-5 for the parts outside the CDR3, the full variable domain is GAGVSQSPSNKVTEKGKDVELRCDPISGHTALYWYRQSLGQGLEFLIYFQGNSAPDKSGLPSDRFSAERTGGSVSTLTIQRTQQEDSAVYLCVSSLDNQPQHFGDGTRLSIL.

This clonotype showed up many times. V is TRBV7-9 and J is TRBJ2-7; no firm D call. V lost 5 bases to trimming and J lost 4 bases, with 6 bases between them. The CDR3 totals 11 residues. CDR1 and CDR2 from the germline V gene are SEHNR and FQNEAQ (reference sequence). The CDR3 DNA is TGTGCCAGCAGCCCTAATTACGAGCAGTACTTC. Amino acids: CASSPNYEQYF.

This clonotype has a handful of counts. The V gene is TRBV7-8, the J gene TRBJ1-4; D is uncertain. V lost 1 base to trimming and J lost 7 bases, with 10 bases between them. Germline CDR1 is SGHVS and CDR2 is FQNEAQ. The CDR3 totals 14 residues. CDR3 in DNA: TGTGCCAGCAGCTTAGAGGATGGTAGTGAAAAACTGTTTTTT. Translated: CASSLEDGSEKLFF.

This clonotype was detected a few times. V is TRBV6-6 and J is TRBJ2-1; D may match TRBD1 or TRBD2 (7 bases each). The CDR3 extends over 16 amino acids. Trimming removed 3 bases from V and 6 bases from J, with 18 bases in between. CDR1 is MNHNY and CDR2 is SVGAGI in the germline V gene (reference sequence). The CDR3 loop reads CASSYPGQSGGNEQFF. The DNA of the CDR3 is TGTGCCAGCAGTTATCCGGGACAGTCGGGAGGCAATGAGCAGTTCTTC.

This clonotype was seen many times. The CDR3 region has the DNA TGTGCCACCAGTGATCCGGGACTAGGCGGGACAGATACGCAGTATTTT. This translates into CATSDPGLGGTDTQYF. The V gene is TRBV24-1, the J gene TRBJ2-3; 8 bases fit TRBD2. This CDR3 has 16 residues. Germline-derived CDR1 and CDR2 are KGHDR and SFDVKD. V shed 3 bases and J 3 bases; nucleotides not matched to a gene: 7.

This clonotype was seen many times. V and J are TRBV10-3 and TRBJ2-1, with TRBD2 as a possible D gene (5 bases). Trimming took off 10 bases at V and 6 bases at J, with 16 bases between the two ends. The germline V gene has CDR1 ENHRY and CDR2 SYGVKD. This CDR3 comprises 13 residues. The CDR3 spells CATSGGLTNEQFF. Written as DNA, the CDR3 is TGTGCCACCTCAGGAGGTCTAACCAATGAGCAGTTCTTC.

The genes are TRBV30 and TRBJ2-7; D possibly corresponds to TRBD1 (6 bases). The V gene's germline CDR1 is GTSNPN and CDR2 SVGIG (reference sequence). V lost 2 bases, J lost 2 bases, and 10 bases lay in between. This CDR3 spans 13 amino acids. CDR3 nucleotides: TGTGCCTGGAGTACTGGGACAACCTACGAGCAGTACGTC. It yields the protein CAWSTGTTYEQYV.

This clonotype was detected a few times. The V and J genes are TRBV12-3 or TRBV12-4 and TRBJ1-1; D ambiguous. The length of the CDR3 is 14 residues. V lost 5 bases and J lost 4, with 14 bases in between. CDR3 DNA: TGTGCCAGCAGTCAACGTGGGGTTGGCACTGAAGCTTTCTTT. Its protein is CASSQRGVGTEAFF.

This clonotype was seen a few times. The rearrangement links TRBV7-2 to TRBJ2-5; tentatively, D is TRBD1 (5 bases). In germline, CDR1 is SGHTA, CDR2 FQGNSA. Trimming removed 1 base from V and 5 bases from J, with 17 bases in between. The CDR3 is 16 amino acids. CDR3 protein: CASSLVGWQGGETQYF. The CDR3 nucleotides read TGTGCCAGCAGCTTAGTCGGTTGGCAGGGTGGGGAGACCCAGTACTTC.

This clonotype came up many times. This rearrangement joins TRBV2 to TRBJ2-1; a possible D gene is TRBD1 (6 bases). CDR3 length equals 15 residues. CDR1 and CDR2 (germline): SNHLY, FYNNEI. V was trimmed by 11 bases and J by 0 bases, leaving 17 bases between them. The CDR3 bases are TGTGCCGGAAAAGGGGGTGAGAGCTCCTACAATGAGCAGTTCTTC. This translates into CAGKGGESSYNEQFF. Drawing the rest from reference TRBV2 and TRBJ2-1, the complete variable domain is EPEVTQTPSHQVTQMGQEVILRCVPISNHLYFYWYRQILGQKVEFLVSFYNNEISEKSEIFDDQFSVERPDGSNFTLKIRSTKLEDSAMYFCAGKGGESSYNEQFFGPGTRLTVL.

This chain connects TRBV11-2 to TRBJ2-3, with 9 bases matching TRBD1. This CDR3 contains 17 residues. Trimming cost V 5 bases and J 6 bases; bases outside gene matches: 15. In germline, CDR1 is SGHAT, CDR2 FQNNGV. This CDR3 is CASSLTIGQGMIDTQYF. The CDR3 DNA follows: TGTGCCAGCAGCCTAACAATCGGACAGGGGATGATCGATACGCAGTATTTT.

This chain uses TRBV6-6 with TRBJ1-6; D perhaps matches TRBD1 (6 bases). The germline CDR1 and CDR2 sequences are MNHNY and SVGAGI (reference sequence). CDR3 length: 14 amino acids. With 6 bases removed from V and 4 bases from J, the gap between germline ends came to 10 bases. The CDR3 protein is CASRQGTYNSPLHF. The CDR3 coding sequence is TGTGCCAGCAGACAGGGAACTTATAATTCACCCCTCCACTTT.

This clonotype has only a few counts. The CDR3 sequence: CASSYLNSVEAFF. The CDR3 DNA reads as TGTGCCAGCAGTTACCTAAACAGTGTTGAAGCTTTCTTT. V usage is TRBV6-2 or TRBV6-3 and J usage is TRBJ1-1; no clear D gene. The length of the CDR3 is 13 residues. Trimming took 2 bases from V and 7 from J, leaving 11 bases between them. Per the germline V gene, CDR1 is MNHEY and CDR2 is SVGEGT.

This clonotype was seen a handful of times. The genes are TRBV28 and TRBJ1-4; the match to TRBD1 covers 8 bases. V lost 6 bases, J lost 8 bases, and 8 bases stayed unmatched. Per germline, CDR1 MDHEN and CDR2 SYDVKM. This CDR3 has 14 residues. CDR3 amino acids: CASRTGQGSEKLFF. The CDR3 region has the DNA TGTGCCAGCAGGACCGGACAGGGTTCCGAAAAACTGTTTTTT.

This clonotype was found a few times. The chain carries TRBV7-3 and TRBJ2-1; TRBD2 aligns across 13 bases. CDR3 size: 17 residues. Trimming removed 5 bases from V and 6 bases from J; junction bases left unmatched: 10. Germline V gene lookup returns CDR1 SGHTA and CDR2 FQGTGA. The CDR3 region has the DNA TGTGCCAGCAGCACTCGAGCAACTAGCGGGAGGGCCAATGAGCAGTTCTTC. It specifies CASSTRATSGRANEQFF.

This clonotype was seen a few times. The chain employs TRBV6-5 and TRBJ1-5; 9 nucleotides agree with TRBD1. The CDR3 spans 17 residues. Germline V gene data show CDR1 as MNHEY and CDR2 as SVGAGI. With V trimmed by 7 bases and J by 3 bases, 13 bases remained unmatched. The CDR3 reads CASNAKGGQGPNQPQHF. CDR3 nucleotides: TGTGCCAGCAACGCAAAAGGGGGACAGGGACCCAATCAGCCCCAGCATTTT.

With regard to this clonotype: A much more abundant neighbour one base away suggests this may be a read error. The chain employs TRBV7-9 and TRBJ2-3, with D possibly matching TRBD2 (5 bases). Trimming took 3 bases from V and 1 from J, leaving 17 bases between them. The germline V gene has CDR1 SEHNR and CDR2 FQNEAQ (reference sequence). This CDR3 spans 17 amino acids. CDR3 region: CASSFLRSSSGTDTQYF. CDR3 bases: TGTGCCAGCAGCTTCCTTCGGTCTAGCTCAGGCACAGATACGCAGTATTTT.

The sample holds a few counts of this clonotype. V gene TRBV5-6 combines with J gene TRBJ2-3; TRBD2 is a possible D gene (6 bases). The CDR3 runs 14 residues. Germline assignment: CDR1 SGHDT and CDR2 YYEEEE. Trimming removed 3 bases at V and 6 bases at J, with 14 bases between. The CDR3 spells CASSSKVAVDTQYF. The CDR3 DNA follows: TGTGCCAGCAGCTCAAAGGTAGCGGTCGATACGCAGTATTTT.

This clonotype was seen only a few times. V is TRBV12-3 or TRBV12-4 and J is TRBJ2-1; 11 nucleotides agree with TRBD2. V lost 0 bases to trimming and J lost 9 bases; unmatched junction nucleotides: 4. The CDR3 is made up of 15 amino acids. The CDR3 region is CASSLALAGAVEQFF. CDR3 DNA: TGTGCCAGCAGTTTAGCACTAGCGGGAGCTGTTGAGCAGTTCTTC.

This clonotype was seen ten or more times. CDR3 sequence: CASSLGTEVLSYGYTF. The CDR3 region has the DNA TGTGCCAGCAGCTTAGGGACAGAAGTTCTGAGCTATGGCTACACCTTC. The chain combines TRBV7-8 with TRBJ1-2, with D maybe TRBD1 (6 bases). This CDR3 region has 16 residues. Trimming took 1 base from V and 4 from J, leaving 16 bases between them. The V gene's germline CDR1 is SGHVS and CDR2 FQNEAQ.

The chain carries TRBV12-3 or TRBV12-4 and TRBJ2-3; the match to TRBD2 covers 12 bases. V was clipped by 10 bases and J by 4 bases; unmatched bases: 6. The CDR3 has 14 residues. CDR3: CATSRLAGADTQYF. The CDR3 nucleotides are TGTGCCACCTCAAGACTAGCGGGAGCAGATACGCAGTATTTT.

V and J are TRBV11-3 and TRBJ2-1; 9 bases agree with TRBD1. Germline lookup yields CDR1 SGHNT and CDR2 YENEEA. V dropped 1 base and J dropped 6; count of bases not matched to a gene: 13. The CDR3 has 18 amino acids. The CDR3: CASSLGRYGDREGNEQFF. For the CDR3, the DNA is TGTGCCAGCAGCTTAGGCAGGTACGGGGACAGGGAAGGCAATGAGCAGTTCTTC.

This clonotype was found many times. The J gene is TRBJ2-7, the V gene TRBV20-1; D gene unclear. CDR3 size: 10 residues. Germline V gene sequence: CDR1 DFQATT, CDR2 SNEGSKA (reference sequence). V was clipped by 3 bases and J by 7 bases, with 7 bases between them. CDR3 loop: CSASQEEQYF. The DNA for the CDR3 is TGCAGTGCTAGCCAAGAAGAGCAGTACTTC.

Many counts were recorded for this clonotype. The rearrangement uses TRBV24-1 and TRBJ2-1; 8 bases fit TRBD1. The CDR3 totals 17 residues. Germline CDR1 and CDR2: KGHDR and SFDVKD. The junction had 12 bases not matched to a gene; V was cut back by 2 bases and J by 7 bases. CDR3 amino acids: CATSDSTGTGATNEQFF. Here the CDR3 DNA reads TGTGCCACCAGTGATTCCACCGGGACAGGAGCTACTAATGAGCAGTTCTTC.

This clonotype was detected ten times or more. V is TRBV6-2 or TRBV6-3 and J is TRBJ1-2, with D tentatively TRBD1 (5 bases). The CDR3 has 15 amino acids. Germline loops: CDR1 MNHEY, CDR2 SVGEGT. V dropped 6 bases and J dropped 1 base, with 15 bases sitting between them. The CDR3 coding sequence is TGTGCCAGCAGACCACCCGGGGACCTTAACTATGGCTACACCTTC. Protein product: CASRPPGDLNYGYTF.

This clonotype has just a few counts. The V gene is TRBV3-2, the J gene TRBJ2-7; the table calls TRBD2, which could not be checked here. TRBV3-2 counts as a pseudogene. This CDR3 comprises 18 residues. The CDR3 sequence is CASSQTWKGLAGPYEQYV. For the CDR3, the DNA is TGTGCCAGCAGCCAGACTTGGAAGGGGCTAGCGGGGCCCTACGAGCAGTACGTC.

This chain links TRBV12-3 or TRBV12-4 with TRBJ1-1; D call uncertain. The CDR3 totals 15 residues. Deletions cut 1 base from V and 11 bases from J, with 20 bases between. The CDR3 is CASSLEPQVLNRAFF. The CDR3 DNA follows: TGTGCCAGCAGTTTAGAACCTCAGGTTCTCAATCGGGCTTTCTTT.